This TCR beta chain was identified in a study of T cells in Graves' hyperthyroidism and ophthalmopathy. An approximately 10 ml volume of fresh peripheral blood provided the PBMCs. Amplified TCR beta CDR3 regions came from RNA transcripts. The HTBI primer set was used in a first-round RT-PCR of the TCR CDR3. TCRdb re-called the multiplex PCR reads through MiXCR, storing one row per CDR3 protein. The profile covers about 610,000 distinct CDR3 sequences, with approximately 14% appearing a single time and 3.5% to 4.5% taken by the ten largest. CDR3 length: 15 residues. The germline V and J ends were trimmed by 4 bases and 0 bases, with 12 bases remaining between them. Germline CDR1 MNHNS, CDR2 SASEGT. The study's findings and limits: Separation of ophthalmopathy from stable hyperthyroidism was achieved by a 13 V-J model.

Ten or more counts support this clonotype. Its antigen is unidentified. The sequencing input was blood. This TCR was recovered from a woman aged 40 to 49 with Graves' ophthalmopathy. The rearrangement links TRBV6-1 to TRBJ2-5, with D hard to call. The CDR3: CASSGSQGYQETQYF. The CDR3 nucleotides read TGTGCCAGCAGTGGGTCTCAAGGGTACCAAGAGACCCAGTACTTC.